A single sample is the source of the 27 T cell receptor beta chains below, sequenced in a study of CD8 T cells in Susac syndrome. cDNA came from approximately 0.5 to 1 ug RNA primed by random hexamers. In TCRdb, the immunoSEQ multiplex PCR reads were re-called with MiXCR into one record per CDR3 protein. The sample carries around 80,000 distinct CDR3 sequences, less than 95% recorded once. The sequenced sample consisted of CD8+ T cells from PBMCs. These receptors originate from a human donor with Susac syndrome.

The rearrangement links TRBV27 to TRBJ1-5, with a possible D match to TRBD1 (6 bases). The V gene lost 5 bases and the J gene lost 1 base, with 15 bases spanning the gap. CDR3 length equals 16 residues. Germline-derived CDR1 and CDR2 are MNHEY and SMNVEV (reference sequence). CDR3 nucleotide sequence: TGTGCCAGCAGTCCCTCGGCAGGGGAGAGCAATCAGCCCCAGCATTTT. Translation gives CASSPSAGESNQPQHF.

The gene calls are TRBV3-1 and TRBJ2-5, with D unresolved. Trimming removed 5 bases from V and 4 bases from J, with 14 bases in between. The CDR3 consists of 14 residues. The V gene's germline CDR1 is LGHDT and CDR2 YNNKEL (reference sequence). The CDR3 DNA is TGTGCCAGCAGCTATTCTGACCCGTTAGAGACCCAGTACTTC. Its protein is CASSYSDPLETQYF.

The V call is TRBV9, the J call TRBJ2-1, with D possibly being TRBD1 (5 bases). This CDR3 spans 14 amino acids. Germline CDR1 SGDLS, CDR2 YYNGEE. Trimming took 4 bases from V and 10 from J, leaving 18 bases between them. CDR3: CASSFPRQGGEQFF. CDR3 nucleotide sequence: TGTGCCAGCAGCTTCCCCCGGCAGGGTGGCGAGCAGTTCTTC.

The chain is built from TRBV9 and TRBJ2-5; TRBD2 matches at 7 bases. V lost 0 bases and J lost 5; bases outside the gene matches: 7. In germline, CDR1 is SGDLS, CDR2 YYNGEE. This CDR3 contains 15 residues. CDR3 coding DNA: TGTGCCAGCAGCGTAGCTGGGGGGAGGGGTGAGACCCAGTACTTC. Translation gives CASSVAGGRGETQYF.

In this sample, this clonotype turned up once. The CDR3 sequence: CARGTGGDGYTF. In DNA form, the CDR3 reads TGTGCCAGAGGGACAGGGGGCGATGGCTACACCTTC. The chain recombines TRBV2 with TRBJ1-2, with 12 bases fitting TRBD1. V lost 9 bases and J lost 6; bases outside the gene matches: 2. The CDR3 has 12 amino acids. CDR1 SNHLY and CDR2 FYNNEI come from the germline V gene. The full variable domain, in which reference TRBV2 and TRBJ1-2 provide the parts outside the CDR3, is EPEVTQTPSHQVTQMGQEVILRCVPISNHLYFYWYRQILGQKVEFLVSFYNNEISEKSEIFDDQFSVERPDGSNFTLKIRSTKLEDSAMYFCARGTGGDGYTFGSGTRLTVV.

The chain has TRBV3-1 and TRBJ1-3, with D unresolved. V was clipped by 2 bases and J by 0 bases, with 8 bases between them. The CDR3 has 15 amino acids. The germline V gene has CDR1 LGHDT and CDR2 YNNKEL (reference sequence). CDR3 region: CASSQTGSSGNTIYF. The DNA of the CDR3 is TGTGCCAGCAGCCAAACGGGTAGCTCTGGAAACACCATATATTTT.

This clonotype appeared once. The rearrangement uses TRBV4-1 and TRBJ2-7, with TRBD1 as a possible D gene (6 bases). This CDR3 has 14 amino acids. The germline V gene has CDR1 MGHRA and CDR2 YSYEKL. V lost 2 bases and J 3 bases, leaving 11 bases between the germline ends. The CDR3 nucleotides read TGCGCCAGCAGCCAACGAACAGGGATCTACGAGCAGTACTTC. This encodes CASSQRTGIYEQYF.

The V and J genes are TRBV9 and TRBJ2-2; D is unresolved. Between the trimmed V and J ends, which lost 0 bases and 13 bases, there was a span of 10 bases. Germline V gene data show CDR1 as SGDLS and CDR2 as YYNGEE. The CDR3 runs to 12 residues. CDR3 nucleotides: TGTGCCAGCAGCGTAGGAAGGGAAGGGCTGTTTTTT. This sequence encodes CASSVGREGLFF.

This clonotype was seen once. This chain's CDR3 is CASSLDPRSNSPLHF. The CDR3, as DNA: TGTGCCAGCAGCTTGGACCCACGATCCAATTCACCCCTCCACTTT. The chain employs TRBV5-5 and TRBJ1-6; no definite D call. V lost 0 bases, J lost 7 bases, and 11 bases lay in between. Germline CDR1 and CDR2: SGHKS and YYEKEE (reference sequence). The CDR3 runs to 15 residues.

This clonotype came up once. This rearrangement joins TRBV5-6 to TRBJ2-1; D is perhaps TRBD2 (5 bases). Trimming pared 4 bases from V and 7 bases from J, leaving 18 bases between. The CDR3 has 15 amino acids. The V gene's germline CDR1 is SGHDT and CDR2 YYEEEE. This CDR3 reads CASSAGLVAVNEQFF. CDR3 in DNA: TGTGCCAGCAGCGCGGGCCTAGTAGCTGTAAATGAGCAGTTCTTC. Full variable domain (outside the CDR3, taken from reference TRBV5-6 and TRBJ2-1): DAGVTQSPTHLIKTRGQQVTLRCSPKSGHDTVSWYQQALGQGPQFIFQYYEEEERQRGNFPDRFSGHQFPNYSSELNVNALLLGDSALYLCASSAGLVAVNEQFFGPGTRLTVL.

This chain links TRBV27 with TRBJ2-7; D is possibly TRBD1 or TRBD2 (5 bases each). Looked up from germline, CDR1 is MNHEY and CDR2 is SMNVEV (reference sequence). Trimming removed 1 base from V and 3 bases from J, with 10 bases in between. This CDR3 comprises 14 residues. Written as DNA, the CDR3 is TGTGCCAGCAGTTTATATGGGGACGGCTACGAGCAGTACTTC. It encodes CASSLYGDGYEQYF.

The gene calls are TRBV3-1 and TRBJ2-2; a possible D gene is TRBD2 (6 bases). There are 14 residues in the CDR3. The germline V gene has CDR1 LGHDT and CDR2 YNNKEL (reference sequence). The V end was cut by 7 bases, the J end by 6 bases, with 15 bases between. Here the CDR3 DNA reads TGTGCCAGCACCCGACTAGGCGAGGCCGGGGAGCTGTTTTTT. Amino acid sequence: CASTRLGEAGELFF.

The chain links TRBV25-1 to TRBJ2-7, with D uncertain. V was shortened by 4 bases and J by 2 bases, with 6 bases between the two germline ends. CDR3 length: 12 residues. CDR1 is MGHDK and CDR2 is SYGVNS in the germline V gene. Here the CDR3 DNA reads TGTGCCAGCAGTGGCCCAACCTACGAGCAGTACTTC. It specifies CASSGPTYEQYF.

This sequence joins TRBV4-2 and TRBJ2-2; the match to TRBD2 covers 7 bases. CDR3 length: 17 residues. Germline values: CDR1 LGHNA, CDR2 YNFKEQ. Germline trimming cut 0 bases from V and 8 bases from J; bases unmatched to any gene: 12. CDR3 in amino acids: CASSQEQTGGRVGELFF. CDR3 nucleotide sequence: TGTGCCAGCAGCCAAGAGCAGACTGGGGGGAGGGTAGGGGAGCTGTTTTTT.

This sequence joins TRBV4-1 and TRBJ2-7, with D perhaps matching TRBD1 (6 bases). V gave up 1 base and J gave up 7 bases, with 8 bases separating them. The CDR3 consists of 12 residues. Germline loops: CDR1 MGHRA, CDR2 YSYEKL. In DNA, the CDR3 is TGCGCCAGCAGCCAAGGCACAGGGGAGCAGTACTTC. It codes for CASSQGTGEQYF.

The V and J genes are TRBV20-1 and TRBJ2-1; 12 bases map to TRBD2. The CDR3 totals 16 residues. V was pared by 6 bases and J by 8 bases, with 14 bases of the junction left unmatched. Germline loops: CDR1 DFQATT, CDR2 SNEGSKA (reference sequence). This CDR3 is CSAPSLASGGVDEQFF. The DNA for the CDR3 is TGCAGTGCCCCAAGTCTGGCTAGCGGGGGGGTGGATGAGCAGTTCTTC.

The rearrangement joins TRBV5-6 to TRBJ2-7; D not certain. Germline values: CDR1 SGHDT, CDR2 YYEEEE. Trimming shortened V by 0 bases and J by 7 bases, and 11 bases separated the two germline ends. CDR3 length: 13 amino acids. The CDR3 DNA follows: TGTGCCAGCAGCTTGGAAGTAGGGCGTGAGCAGTACTTC. This codes for CASSLEVGREQYF.

The chain uses TRBV2 and TRBJ1-2; D perhaps matches TRBD1 (5 bases). CDR3 length: 13 residues. V dropped 9 bases and J dropped 4 bases, with 15 bases sitting between them. Germline V gene sequence: CDR1 SNHLY, CDR2 FYNNEI. CDR3 DNA sequence: TGTGCCAGTCCTGGGGCCGGGCGCTATGGCTACACCTTC. Its protein is CASPGAGRYGYTF.

This chain connects TRBV3-1 to TRBJ2-3; D unresolved. This CDR3 is 14 amino acids long. V lost 0 bases, J lost 4 bases, and 8 bases lay in between. Germline loops: CDR1 LGHDT, CDR2 YNNKEL (reference sequence). The CDR3: CASSQEGGPDTQYF. The CDR3 nucleotides read TGTGCCAGCAGCCAAGAAGGCGGCCCAGATACGCAGTATTTT.

This sequence joins TRBV21-1 and TRBJ2-7; the table's TRBD1 call for D was not verified on the DNA. TRBV21-1 is an annotated pseudogene. CDR3 length equals 14 residues. DNA of the CDR3: TGTGCCAGCAGCAAAGGGAAGGGGAACCACGAGCAGTACTTC. Translating it yields CASSKGKGNHEQYF.

The chain is built from TRBV7-8 and TRBJ2-6; TRBD2 might be the D (5 bases). CDR3 size: 16 residues. CDR1 SGHVS and CDR2 FQNEAQ come from the germline V gene. Trimming stripped 1 base from V and 0 bases from J, with 7 bases between. This CDR3 is CASSLGGLSGANVLTF. The CDR3 DNA reads as TGTGCCAGCAGCTTAGGAGGACTCTCTGGGGCCAACGTCCTGACTTTC.

The rearrangement uses TRBV11-2 and TRBJ2-7; weak D call: TRBD1 (5 bases). Trimming shortened V by 5 bases and J by 0 bases, and 11 bases separated the two germline ends. This CDR3 comprises 14 residues. CDR1 and CDR2 (germline): SGHAT, FQNNGV. The CDR3 reads CASSGADSSYEQYF. The CDR3 DNA reads TGTGCCAGCAGCGGGGCTGACAGCTCCTACGAGCAGTACTTC.

The chain is built from TRBV11-2 and TRBJ2-3; 11 positions match TRBD2. Germline CDR1 reads SGHAT; CDR2 reads FQNNGV. J lost 2 bases, V lost 0 bases, and 4 bases had no gene match. The CDR3 is 17 amino acids. The CDR3 coding sequence is TGTGCCAGCAGCTTAGATCGACTAGCGGGAATCACAGATACGCAGTATTTT. Translating it yields CASSLDRLAGITDTQYF.

This CDR3 reads CASSHRDRGPGEQYF. The DNA of the CDR3 is TGTGCCAGCAGCCACCGGGACAGGGGGCCGGGAGAGCAGTACTTC. The chain is built from TRBV7-9 and TRBJ2-7, with TRBD1 matching 12 bases. This CDR3 spans 15 amino acids. V dropped 5 bases and J dropped 7; count of bases not matched to a gene: 9. CDR1 SEHNR and CDR2 FQNEAQ come from the germline V gene (reference sequence). The variable domain in full, completed from reference TRBV7-9 and TRBJ2-7, reads DTGVSQNPRHKITKRGQNVTFRCDPISEHNRLYWYRQTLGQGPEFLTYFQNEAQLEKSRLLSDRFSAERPKGSFSTLEIQRTEQGDSAMYLCASSHRDRGPGEQYFGPGTRLTVT.

The chain uses TRBV6-2 or TRBV6-3 and TRBJ2-7; D gene uncertain. The CDR3 sequence is 12 residues long. Germline assignment: CDR1 MNHEY and CDR2 SVGEGT. V lost 2 bases to trimming and J lost 11 bases, with 13 bases between them. The CDR3 coding sequence is TGTGCCAGCAGTTACAGTGAACGCTTGGAGTACTTC. Translating gives CASSYSERLEYF.

This clonotype appeared once. The chain joins TRBV29-1 to TRBJ2-7; 8 bases line up with TRBD2. V shed 2 bases, J shed 2 bases, and the junction held 11 bases outside the gene matches. The CDR3 is 16 amino acids. The V gene's germline CDR1 is SQVTM and CDR2 ANQGSEA. CDR3 residues: CSVESGGGPTPYEQYF. In DNA, the CDR3 is TGCAGCGTTGAATCCGGGGGGGGGCCCACTCCCTACGAGCAGTACTTC.

V is TRBV28 and J is TRBJ2-7, with D perhaps TRBD2 (6 bases). Trimming stripped 5 bases from V and 2 bases from J, with 13 bases between. Germline CDR1 MDHEN, CDR2 SYDVKM. The CDR3 loop spans 14 amino acids. The CDR3 sequence is CASSSLREAYEQYF. The CDR3 region has the DNA TGTGCCAGCAGTAGTTTAAGGGAGGCCTACGAGCAGTACTTC.